These T cell receptor beta chains were read from a single sample in a study of blood T cell repertoires in COVID-19. Data came from immunoSEQ multiplex PCR; TCRdb stores just in-frame clones and leaves some out. The sample holds some 300,000 clones, around nine tenths seen once. The sequenced sample was PBMCs or T cells enriched from blood (not recorded which). The receptors were gathered from a woman between 45 and 60 years old who had been exposed to COVID-19. Each CDR3 is given with its conserved first and last residue. The D gene is left open where the match is weak. Expanded clones get a size class; other rows say once, few or many, or leave the size out.

v_call: TRBV3-1/TRBV3-2; d_call: -; j_call: TRBJ1-3; clone_size: -; cdr3_nt: TGTGCCAGCAGCCAAGATGGGGGCCCTGGAAACACCATATATTTT; cdr3_aa: CASSQDGGPGNTIYF
v_call: TRBV30; d_call: -; j_call: TRBJ2-6; clone_size: -; cdr3_nt: TGTGCCTGGTTCGGCGGTTCGGTGACTGGGGCCAACGTCCTGACTTTC; cdr3_aa: CAWFGGSVTGANVLTF
v_call: TRBV7-9; d_call: TRBD2; j_call: TRBJ2-5; clone_size: once; cdr3_nt: TGTGCCAGCAGCCCCAGGGGTCTAGCGGGGGGGCAGGCAGAGACCCAGTACTTC; cdr3_aa: CASSPRGLAGGQAETQYF
v_call: TRBV7-5; d_call: -; j_call: TRBJ2-2; clone_size: -; cdr3_nt: TGTGCCAGAAGCCAGGGACAGCGCGGGCTGTTTTTT; cdr3_aa: CARSQGQRGLFF
v_call: TRBV11-3; d_call: -; j_call: TRBJ1-6; clone_size: -; cdr3_nt: TGTGCCAGCAGTCACCGACAGGAATTACTCTCCTATAATTCACCCCTCCACTTT; cdr3_aa: CASSHRQELLSYNSPLHF
v_call: TRBV25-1; d_call: TRBD1; j_call: TRBJ1-4; clone_size: -; cdr3_nt: TGTGCCAGCAGTGTACCGGACAGGGGATTGTCTAATGAAAAACTGTTTTTT; cdr3_aa: CASSVPDRGLSNEKLFF
v_call: TRBV7-2; d_call: TRBD2; j_call: TRBJ2-3; clone_size: -; cdr3_nt: TGTGCCAGCAGCCGCGGACTAGCGGCCACAGATACGCAGTATTTT; cdr3_aa: CASSRGLAATDTQYF
v_call: TRBV12-3/TRBV12-4; d_call: -; j_call: TRBJ2-7; clone_size: -; cdr3_nt: TGTGCCAGCAGTCAGTCCTACGAGCAGTACTTC; cdr3_aa: CASSQSYEQYF
v_call: TRBV2; d_call: TRBD1; j_call: TRBJ2-1; clone_size: -; cdr3_nt: TGTGCCAGCAGTGTTAGACAGGGCTCCTACAATGAGCAGTTCTTC; cdr3_aa: CASSVRQGSYNEQFF
v_call: TRBV5-8; d_call: TRBD1; j_call: TRBJ1-5; clone_size: -; cdr3_nt: TGTGCCAGCAGCTTGGCCTATGACAGGGGGCGCACGCCCCAGCATTTT; cdr3_aa: CASSLAYDRGRTPQHF
v_call: TRBV5-1; d_call: TRBD1; j_call: TRBJ1-4; clone_size: -; cdr3_nt: TGCGCCAGCAGCTCACAGGGGACTGAAAAACTGTTTTTT; cdr3_aa: CASSSQGTEKLFF
v_call: TRBV5-4; d_call: -; j_call: TRBJ2-1; clone_size: -; cdr3_nt: TGTGCCAGCAGCTTGGGGGTCCCAGGGCAAGGCTACAATGAGCAGTTCTTC; cdr3_aa: CASSLGVPGQGYNEQFF
v_call: TRBV4-2; d_call: TRBD1; j_call: TRBJ1-4; clone_size: -; cdr3_nt: TGTGCCAGCAGCCACACACCTCATGGGACAGGAAAAAATGAAAAACTGTTTTTT; cdr3_aa: CASSHTPHGTGKNEKLFF
v_call: TRBV28; d_call: TRBD2; j_call: TRBJ2-3; clone_size: -; cdr3_nt: TGTGCCAGCAGCTTGGGAGGGAACACAGATACGCAGTATTTT; cdr3_aa: CASSLGGNTDTQYF
v_call: TRBV9; d_call: TRBD1; j_call: TRBJ2-2; clone_size: once; cdr3_nt: TGTGCCAGCAGCGCAGCCTCAGGGGGTAACGGGGAGCTGTTTTTT; cdr3_aa: CASSAASGGNGELFF
v_call: TRBV5-1; d_call: -; j_call: TRBJ1-2; clone_size: -; cdr3_nt: TGCGCCAGCAGCTTGGGACAGACCTCTAACTATGGCTACACCTTC; cdr3_aa: CASSLGQTSNYGYTF
v_call: TRBV19; d_call: TRBD1; j_call: TRBJ1-1; clone_size: -; cdr3_nt: TGTGCCAGTAGTACTAGGTTGGGACAGGGGAACACTGAAGCTTTCTTT; cdr3_aa: CASSTRLGQGNTEAFF
v_call: TRBV18; d_call: TRBD1; j_call: TRBJ2-5; clone_size: -; cdr3_nt: TGTGCCAGCCAAAGGGGGCAGTCGGAGACCCAGTACTTC; cdr3_aa: CASQRGQSETQYF
v_call: TRBV2; d_call: -; j_call: TRBJ1-5; clone_size: few; cdr3_nt: TGTGCCAGCAGCGAGGACGGTGGGAGACGTCCCCAGCATTTT; cdr3_aa: CASSEDGGRRPQHF
v_call: TRBV9; d_call: -; j_call: TRBJ1-1; clone_size: -; cdr3_nt: TGTGCCAGCAGCGTAGAATCTAGTGTTACTGAAGCTTTCTTT; cdr3_aa: CASSVESSVTEAFF
v_call: TRBV11-2; d_call: -; j_call: TRBJ1-5; clone_size: -; cdr3_nt: TGTGCCAGCAGCTTAGATGACAGGATTTATAGCAATCAGCCCCAGCATTTT; cdr3_aa: CASSLDDRIYSNQPQHF
v_call: TRBV4-1; d_call: -; j_call: TRBJ1-1; clone_size: -; cdr3_nt: TGCGCCAGCAGCCAAGACGCCGTACCCGGGACTGAAGCTTTCTTT; cdr3_aa: CASSQDAVPGTEAFF
v_call: TRBV7-6; d_call: -; j_call: TRBJ1-1; clone_size: -; cdr3_nt: TGTGCCAGCAGCTTATCGGGAGGGCTGGTGAACACTGAAGCTTTCTTT; cdr3_aa: CASSLSGGLVNTEAFF
v_call: TRBV3-1/TRBV3-2; d_call: TRBD1; j_call: TRBJ1-6; clone_size: -; cdr3_nt: TGTGCCAGCAGCCAGACCACGACAGGGGCTTTGGGGAAGACCCTCCACTTT; cdr3_aa: CASSQTTTGALGKTLHF
v_call: TRBV29-1; d_call: -; j_call: TRBJ2-2; clone_size: few; cdr3_nt: TGCAGCGCCGCCGCTCGTAGCGCTTCGGCCCACGGGGAGCTGTTTTTT; cdr3_aa: CSAAARSASAHGELFF
v_call: TRBV29-1; d_call: -; j_call: TRBJ2-7; clone_size: -; cdr3_nt: TGCAGCGCGGCCGGACAGACCTACGAGCAGTACTTC; cdr3_aa: CSAAGQTYEQYF
v_call: TRBV29-1; d_call: TRBD1; j_call: TRBJ2-5; clone_size: -; cdr3_nt: TGCAGCGTGGACAGGGTTGGAGAGACCCAGTACTTC; cdr3_aa: CSVDRVGETQYF
v_call: TRBV6-5; d_call: -; j_call: TRBJ2-7; clone_size: -; cdr3_nt: TGTGCCAGCAGCAAGGCCGGGAACTACGAGCAGTACTTC; cdr3_aa: CASSKAGNYEQYF
v_call: TRBV25-1; d_call: -; j_call: TRBJ1-1; clone_size: -; cdr3_nt: TGTGCCAGCAGTGAATCGGGGAGCACTGAAGCTTTCTTT; cdr3_aa: CASSESGSTEAFF
v_call: TRBV6-5; d_call: -; j_call: TRBJ1-1; clone_size: -; cdr3_nt: TGTGCCAGCAGAAAGGGGCTGAACACTGAAGCTTTCTTT; cdr3_aa: CASRKGLNTEAFF
v_call: TRBV4-2; d_call: -; j_call: TRBJ1-1; clone_size: -; cdr3_nt: TGTGCCAGCAGCCGGAACCGGGGGGCGGCGACTGAAGCTTTCTTT; cdr3_aa: CASSRNRGAATEAFF
v_call: TRBV5-1; d_call: -; j_call: TRBJ2-3; clone_size: -; cdr3_nt: TGCGCCAGCAGCGTCCCAGGGTCTGATACGCAGTATTTT; cdr3_aa: CASSVPGSDTQYF
v_call: TRBV27; d_call: -; j_call: TRBJ2-7; clone_size: -; cdr3_nt: TGTGCCAGCAGTTCTGGCTGGGAGCAGTACTTC; cdr3_aa: CASSSGWEQYF
v_call: TRBV6-1; d_call: -; j_call: TRBJ1-1; clone_size: -; cdr3_nt: TGTGCCAGCAGTGAACCCCTCCAGGAAATATTT; cdr3_aa: CASSEPLQEIF
v_call: TRBV5-4; d_call: -; j_call: TRBJ1-2; clone_size: -; cdr3_nt: TGTGCCAGCAGCTTGAGGGGTTTTAACTATGGCTACACCTTC; cdr3_aa: CASSLRGFNYGYTF
v_call: TRBV2; d_call: TRBD2; j_call: TRBJ2-7; clone_size: -; cdr3_nt: TGTGCCAGCAGTGACCTAGCGGGGGAGGTAGAGCAGTACTTC; cdr3_aa: CASSDLAGEVEQYF
v_call: TRBV28; d_call: TRBD1; j_call: TRBJ1-2; clone_size: -; cdr3_nt: TGTGCCAGCAGTTTCATCGGGACAGGGAAGAACTATGGCTACACCTTC; cdr3_aa: CASSFIGTGKNYGYTF
v_call: TRBV29-1; d_call: TRBD2; j_call: TRBJ2-7; clone_size: once; cdr3_nt: TGCAGCGTCCGAAGGACTAGCGGGGATTACGAGCAGTACTTC; cdr3_aa: CSVRRTSGDYEQYF
v_call: TRBV3-1/TRBV3-2; d_call: TRBD1; j_call: TRBJ1-2; clone_size: -; cdr3_nt: TGTGCCAGCAGCTCCAGAGACAGGGGGCTGAACTATGGCTACACCTTC; cdr3_aa: CASSSRDRGLNYGYTF
v_call: TRBV19; d_call: TRBD1; j_call: TRBJ1-4; clone_size: once; cdr3_nt: TGTGCCAGTAGTACGATGACAGGGTTGATTGAAAAACTGTTTTTT; cdr3_aa: CASSTMTGLIEKLFF
v_call: TRBV29-1; d_call: -; j_call: TRBJ2-1; clone_size: -; cdr3_nt: TGCAGCGTTGAAGGACAGCTGGAAACGATTGAGCAGTTCTTC; cdr3_aa: CSVEGQLETIEQFF
v_call: TRBV28; d_call: TRBD2; j_call: TRBJ2-1; clone_size: -; cdr3_nt: TGTGCCAGCAGTTTATTAGGGACTAGCGGTAGCTCCTACAATGAGCAGTTCTTC; cdr3_aa: CASSLLGTSGSSYNEQFF
v_call: TRBV9; d_call: -; j_call: TRBJ2-1; clone_size: -; cdr3_nt: TGTGCCAGCAGCGTAGCCGCGGACAGTTTCAATGAGCAGTTCTTC; cdr3_aa: CASSVAADSFNEQFF
v_call: TRBV11-2; d_call: TRBD1; j_call: TRBJ1-2; clone_size: -; cdr3_nt: TGTGCCAGCAGCTTAGGAACAGGGGGGGATGGCTACACCTTC; cdr3_aa: CASSLGTGGDGYTF
v_call: TRBV19; d_call: -; j_call: TRBJ1-5; clone_size: -; cdr3_nt: TGTGCCAGTAGTATAGGATGGGGAGCTCCCCAGCATTTT; cdr3_aa: CASSIGWGAPQHF
v_call: TRBV27; d_call: -; j_call: TRBJ2-7; clone_size: -; cdr3_nt: TGTGCCAGCAGTTTAGGGAGAGGGGGAAGCTCCTACGAGCAGTACTTC; cdr3_aa: CASSLGRGGSSYEQYF
v_call: TRBV30; d_call: -; j_call: TRBJ1-1; clone_size: -; cdr3_nt: TGTGCCTGGAGTCGCGCCTTTTCTGTCCCTGAAGCTTTCTTT; cdr3_aa: CAWSRAFSVPEAFF
v_call: TRBV7-9; d_call: -; j_call: TRBJ1-1; clone_size: -; cdr3_nt: TGTGCCAGCAGCGCACGACAGTACATGAACACTGAAGCTTTCTTT; cdr3_aa: CASSARQYMNTEAFF